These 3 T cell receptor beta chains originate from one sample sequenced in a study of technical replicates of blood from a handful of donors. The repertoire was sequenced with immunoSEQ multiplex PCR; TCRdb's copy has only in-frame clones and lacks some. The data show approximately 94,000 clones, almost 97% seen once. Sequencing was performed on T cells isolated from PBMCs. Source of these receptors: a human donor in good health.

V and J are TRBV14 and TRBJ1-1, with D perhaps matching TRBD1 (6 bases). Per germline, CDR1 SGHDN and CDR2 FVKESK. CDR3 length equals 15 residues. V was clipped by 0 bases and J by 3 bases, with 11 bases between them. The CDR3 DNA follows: TGTGCCAGCAGCCAAGATCGTTACAGGGACACTGAAGCTTTCTTT. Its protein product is CASSQDRYRDTEAFF.

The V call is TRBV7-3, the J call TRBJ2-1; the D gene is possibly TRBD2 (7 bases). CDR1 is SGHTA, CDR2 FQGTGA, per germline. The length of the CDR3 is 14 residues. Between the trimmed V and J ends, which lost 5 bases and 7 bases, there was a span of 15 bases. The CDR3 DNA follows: TGTGCCAGCAGCATAGGGGGGGTGCTGAATGAGCAGTTCTTC. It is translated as CASSIGGVLNEQFF.

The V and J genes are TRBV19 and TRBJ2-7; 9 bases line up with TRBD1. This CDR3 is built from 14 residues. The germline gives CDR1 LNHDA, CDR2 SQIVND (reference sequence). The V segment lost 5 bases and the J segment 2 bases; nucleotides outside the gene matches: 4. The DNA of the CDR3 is TGTGCCAGTAGTCCATGGGACAGGGCCTACGAGCAGTACTTC. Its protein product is CASSPWDRAYEQYF. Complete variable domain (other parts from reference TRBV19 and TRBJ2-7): DGGITQSPKYLFRKEGQNVTLSCEQNLNHDAMYWYRQDPGQGLRLIYYSQIVNDFQKGDIAEGYSVSREKKESFPLTVTSAQKNPTAFYLCASSPWDRAYEQYFGPGTRLTVT.